This T cell receptor beta chain is from a study of PD-L1 blockade in urothelial cancer. Study-level background: Patients had undergone 0 to 3 prior chemotherapy regimens. Blood underwent analysis 3 weeks (second dose) and 6 weeks after treatment began.

Sequenced by immunoSEQ multiplex PCR; TCRdb stores in-frame clones only, minus some. The sample holds under 100,000 clones; around 80% are singletons and the top ten take over 7.5%. V lost 2 bases to trimming and J lost 5 bases, with 7 bases between them. Germline-derived CDR1 and CDR2 are KGHSH and LQKENI. This CDR3 is 12 amino acids long. The receptor comes from a man between 65 and 85 years old with urothelial cancer. Specimen: PBMCs, collected around atezolizumab (anti-PD-L1) treatment. The chain joins TRBV18 to TRBJ2-7; D possibly corresponds to TRBD1 (6 bases). Written as DNA, the CDR3 is TGTGCCAGCTCACCAGGGGGCCACGAGCAGTACTTC. Translating gives CASSPGGHEQYF.